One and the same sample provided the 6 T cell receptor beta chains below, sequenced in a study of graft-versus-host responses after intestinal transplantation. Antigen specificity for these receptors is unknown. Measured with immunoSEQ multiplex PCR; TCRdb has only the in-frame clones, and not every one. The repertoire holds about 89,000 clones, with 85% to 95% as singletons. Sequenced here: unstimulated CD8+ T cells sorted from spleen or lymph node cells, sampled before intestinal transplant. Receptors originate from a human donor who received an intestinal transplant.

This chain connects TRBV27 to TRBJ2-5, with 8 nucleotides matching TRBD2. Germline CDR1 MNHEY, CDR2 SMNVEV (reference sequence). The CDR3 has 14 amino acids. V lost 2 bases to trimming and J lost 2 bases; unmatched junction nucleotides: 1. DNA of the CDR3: TGTGCCAGCAGTTTAACTAGCGGTCAAGAGACCCAGTACTTC. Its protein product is CASSLTSGQETQYF.

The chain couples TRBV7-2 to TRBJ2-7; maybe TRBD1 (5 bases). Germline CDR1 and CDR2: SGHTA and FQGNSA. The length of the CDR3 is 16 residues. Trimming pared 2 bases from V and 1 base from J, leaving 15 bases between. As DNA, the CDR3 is TGTGCCAGCAGCTTAAGGGGTGGGCTATCTTCCTACGAGCAGTACTTC. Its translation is CASSLRGGLSSYEQYF.

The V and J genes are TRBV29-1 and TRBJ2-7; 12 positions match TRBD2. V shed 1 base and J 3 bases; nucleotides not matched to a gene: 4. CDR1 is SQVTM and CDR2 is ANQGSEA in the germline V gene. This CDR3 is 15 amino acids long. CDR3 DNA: TGCAGCGTTGAAGGACTAGCGGGGGAAAGCTACGAGCAGTACTTC. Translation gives CSVEGLAGESYEQYF.

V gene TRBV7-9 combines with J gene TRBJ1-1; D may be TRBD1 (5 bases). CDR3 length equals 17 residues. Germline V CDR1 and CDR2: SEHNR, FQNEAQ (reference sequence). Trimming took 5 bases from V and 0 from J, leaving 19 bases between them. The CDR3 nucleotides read TGTGCCAGCAGCAGACAGCCGGGGGTACTGGTGAACACTGAAGCTTTCTTT. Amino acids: CASSRQPGVLVNTEAFF.

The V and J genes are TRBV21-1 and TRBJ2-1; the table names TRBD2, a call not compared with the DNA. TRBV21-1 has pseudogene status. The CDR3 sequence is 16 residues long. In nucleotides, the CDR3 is TGTGCCAGCAGCACCTTGACTAGCGGGGAGAACAATGAGCAGTTCTTC. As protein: CASSTLTSGENNEQFF.

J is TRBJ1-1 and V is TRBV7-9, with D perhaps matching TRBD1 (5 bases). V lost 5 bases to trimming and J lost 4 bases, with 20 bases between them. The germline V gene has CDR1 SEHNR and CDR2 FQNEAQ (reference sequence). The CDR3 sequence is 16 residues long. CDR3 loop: CASSGTGLGRGTEAFF. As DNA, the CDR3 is TGTGCCAGCAGCGGCACGGGCCTCGGGAGGGGCACTGAAGCTTTCTTT.